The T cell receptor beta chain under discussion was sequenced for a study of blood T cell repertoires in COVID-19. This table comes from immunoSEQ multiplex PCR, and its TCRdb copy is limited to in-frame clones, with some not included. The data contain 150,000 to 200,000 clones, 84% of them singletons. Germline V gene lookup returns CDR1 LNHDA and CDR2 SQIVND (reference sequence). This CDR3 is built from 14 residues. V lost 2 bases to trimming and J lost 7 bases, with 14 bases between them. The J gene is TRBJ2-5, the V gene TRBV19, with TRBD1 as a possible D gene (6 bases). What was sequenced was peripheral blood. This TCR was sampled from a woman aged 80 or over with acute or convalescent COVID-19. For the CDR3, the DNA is TGTGCCAGTAGTATAAGCAGGTCCAGGGGGACCCAGTACTTC. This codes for CASSISRSRGTQYF. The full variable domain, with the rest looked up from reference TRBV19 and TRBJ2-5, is DGGITQSPKYLFRKEGQNVTLSCEQNLNHDAMYWYRQDPGQGLRLIYYSQIVNDFQKGDIAEGYSVSREKKESFPLTVTSAQKNPTAFYLCASSISRSRGTQYFGPGTRLLVL.